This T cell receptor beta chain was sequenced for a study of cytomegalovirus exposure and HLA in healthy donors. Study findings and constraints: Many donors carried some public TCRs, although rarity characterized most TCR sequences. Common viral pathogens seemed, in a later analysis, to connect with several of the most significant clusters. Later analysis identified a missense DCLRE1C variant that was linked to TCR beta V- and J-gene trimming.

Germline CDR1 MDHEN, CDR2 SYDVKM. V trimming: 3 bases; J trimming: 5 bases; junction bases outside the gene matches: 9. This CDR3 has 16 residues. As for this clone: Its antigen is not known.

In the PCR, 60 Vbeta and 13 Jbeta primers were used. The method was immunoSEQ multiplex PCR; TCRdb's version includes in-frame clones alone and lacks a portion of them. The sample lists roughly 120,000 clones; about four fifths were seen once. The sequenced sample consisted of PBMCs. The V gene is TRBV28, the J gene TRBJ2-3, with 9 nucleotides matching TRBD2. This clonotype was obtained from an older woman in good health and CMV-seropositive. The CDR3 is CASSFPGTSTLDTQYF. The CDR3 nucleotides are TGTGCCAGCAGTTTCCCTGGGACTAGCACATTAGATACGCAGTATTTT.